This T cell receptor beta chain was sequenced in a study of Graves' ophthalmopathy and Graves' hyperthyroidism. From RNA, the CDR3 regions of TCR beta chains were amplified and sequenced. The authors performed first-round RT-PCR with HTBI primers and then a second-round multiplex PCR. TCRdb re-analysed the multiplex PCR reads in MiXCR, keeping a single row per CDR3 protein. The data contain a few hundred thousand distinct CDR3 sequences, roughly 39% of them singletons. This CDR3 contains 12 residues. The germline V gene has CDR1 SQVTM and CDR2 ANQGSEA. V gave up 8 bases and J gave up 7 bases, with 12 bases separating them.

This receptor was taken from an adult man with Graves' hyperthyroidism. The chain is built from TRBV29-1 and TRBJ1-6; D not certain. The specimen sequenced was peripheral blood or thyroid tissue (not recorded which). DNA for the CDR3: TGCAGCTTGAGGTTAGAGAATTCACCCCTCCACTTT. Amino acid sequence: CSLRLENSPLHF.